Reported below is one T cell receptor (beta chain). Its antigen is undetermined. The record originates from a study of T cell responses to AZD1222 COVID-19 vaccine. Study-wide points: Vaccine-associated CD4 TCRs spanned spike, dominant at 160-218 and 743-854. Reports indicate that nearly half of spike-specific TCRs are directed at unmutated variant regions. Just a handful of AZD1222 recipients were seropositive at baseline.

The data were produced by immunoSEQ multiplex PCR, yet TCRdb's version contains in-frame clones alone and is incomplete. The table records about 81,000 clones, 85% to 95% of them present only once. Germline V gives CDR1 KGHDR, CDR2 SFDVKD. V lost 5 bases and J 0 bases, leaving 9 bases between the germline ends. The CDR3 consists of 14 residues. The clonotype originates from an adult who received the AZD1222 COVID-19 vaccine. Sequences were derived from peripheral blood, sampled 28 days after the second AZD1222 dose. This chain uses TRBV24-1 with TRBJ1-2; perhaps TRBD1 as D (5 bases). The CDR3 bases are TGTGCCACCAGTGGTACAGGAGCTAACTATGGCTACACCTTC. Translation: CATSGTGANYGYTF.